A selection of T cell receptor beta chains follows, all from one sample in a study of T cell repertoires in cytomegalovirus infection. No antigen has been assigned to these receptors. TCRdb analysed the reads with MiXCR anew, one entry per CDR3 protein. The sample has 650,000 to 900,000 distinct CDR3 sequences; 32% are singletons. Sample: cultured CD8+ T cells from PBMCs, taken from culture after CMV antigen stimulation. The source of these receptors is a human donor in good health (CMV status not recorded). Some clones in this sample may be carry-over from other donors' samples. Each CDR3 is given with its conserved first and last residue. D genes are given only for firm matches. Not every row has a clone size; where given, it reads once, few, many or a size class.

TGTGCCAGCACCCAGGCCACCGGGGAGCTGTTTTTT CASTQATGELFF . TRBV7-9 few TRBJ2-2
TGTGCCAGCAGCGTGGACAGTTTGGATGGCTACACCTTC CASSVDSLDGYTF . TRBV7-6 few TRBJ1-2
TGTGCCAGCAGCTCCCCCAGACTAGCGGGGCACACCGGGGAGCTGTTTTTT CASSSPRLAGHTGELFF TRBD2 TRBV7-2 . TRBJ2-2
TGTGCCAGTAGTATAGATAACACAGATACGCAGTATTTT CASSIDNTDTQYF . TRBV19 many TRBJ2-3
TGTGCCAGCAGCTTAGGAGCAGGCTCAGATACGCAGTATTTT CASSLGAGSDTQYF . TRBV7-6 few TRBJ2-3
TGTGCCAGCAGCTTAAGGAATGGGGATAGCGGGGCGCGCTGCCTTAAACTCTACAATGAGCAGTTCTTC CASSLRNGDSGARCLKLYNEQFF TRBD2 TRBV7-3 . TRBJ2-1
TGTGCCAGCAGTAGCCTCCAGGGTCGAGGCAATCAGCCCCAGCATTTT CASSSLQGRGNQPQHF . TRBV27 . TRBJ1-5
TGTGCTAGCAGCTTAGTGTCCGTCCTCCTACCCGAGTTGGGGACCCAGTACTTC CASSLVSVLLPELGTQYF . TRBV7-7 many TRBJ2-5
TGTGCCAGCAGCTTAGCGAACGGGGGGGCCTACACCGGGGAGCTGTTTTTT CASSLANGGAYTGELFF TRBD2 TRBV7-6 . TRBJ2-2
TGTGCCAGCTGGCGCGGGGTAGACGAGCAGTACTTC CASWRGVDEQYF . TRBV6-1 . TRBJ2-7
TGTGCCAGCAGTTTAAGGTTCCCCACAGGGGGGCCCTACAATGAGCAGTTCTTC CASSLRFPTGGPYNEQFF TRBD1 TRBV27 . TRBJ2-1
TGTGCCAGCAGCTTTTGGGTCCGGGACAGGAGCTCTGGGACCAACGTCCTGACTTTC CASSFWVRDRSSGTNVLTF TRBD1 TRBV11-2 once TRBJ2-6
TGTGCCAGCAGCCCACTTAGCGGGAGTAGCACAGATACGCAGTATTTT CASSPLSGSSTDTQYF TRBD2 TRBV6-1 . TRBJ2-3
TGTGCCAGCAGTTACTCGTTAACTGACCTAGCGGGGTACAATGAGCAGTTCTTC CASSYSLTDLAGYNEQFF TRBD2 TRBV6-2/TRBV6-3 . TRBJ2-1
TGTGCCAGCAGCTTACGGTCAGGGGAAGGGAGGGAGACCCAGTACTTC CASSLRSGEGRETQYF . TRBV7-6 . TRBJ2-5
TGTGCCAGTGTGCAGGGAGGGTATGGCTACACCTTC CASVQGGYGYTF . TRBV12-3/TRBV12-4 . TRBJ1-2
TGTGCCAGCAGCACCGATGGACAGGGGCCTGGAAACACCATATATTTT CASSTDGQGPGNTIYF TRBD1 TRBV7-9 few TRBJ1-3
TGTGCCAGCAGCTTAGAGGCAGGGTTTTCCTACGAGCAGTACTTC CASSLEAGFSYEQYF . TRBV7-6 . TRBJ2-7
TGTGCCAGCAGCCGCCGAAGGGCGCAGTTGGACACTGAAGCTTTCTTT CASSRRRAQLDTEAFF . TRBV6-2/TRBV6-3 . TRBJ1-1
TGCGCCAGCAGCCAAGGCTGGGACCAAGAGACCCAGTACTTC CASSQGWDQETQYF . TRBV4-3 . TRBJ2-5
TGTGCCAGCATGGCGGGGTCCAACACCGGGGAGCTGTTTTTT CASMAGSNTGELFF . TRBV27 few TRBJ2-2
TGTGCCAGTAGTATGGGATCCCTGGCTACCGGGGAGCTGTTTTTT CASSMGSLATGELFF . TRBV19 . TRBJ2-2
TGTGTCAGCCCTTATGGTGGCGGGGAGCTGTTTTTT CVSPYGGGELFF . TRBV12-3/TRBV12-4 . TRBJ2-2
TGTGCCAGCAGCAGTAGTAAGAATGAGCAGTTCTTC CASSSSKNEQFF . TRBV7-9 few TRBJ2-1
TGTGCCAGCAGTACGCTTACAGATAACACCGGGGAGCTGTTTTTT CASSTLTDNTGELFF . TRBV27 . TRBJ2-2
TGTGCCAGCAGCCTGCTGGGCCCGGGGTTCGATGGCTACACCTTC CASSLLGPGFDGYTF . TRBV14 . TRBJ1-2
TGTGCCAGCAGCTTTACCCTAGCGGGGGCCTGGGAGACCCAGTACTTC CASSFTLAGAWETQYF TRBD2 TRBV7-9 once TRBJ2-5
TGCACCAGCAGCCAGGACAGGGCCTATCACTATGGCTACACCTTC CTSSQDRAYHYGYTF TRBD1 TRBV4-1 . TRBJ1-2
TGTGCCAGCAGTTATTCGGGACCCGCCACAGATACGCAGTATTTT CASSYSGPATDTQYF . TRBV6-5 few TRBJ2-3
TGTGCCAGCAGCTTAGCCAGGACGGGAAACACCGGGGAGCTGTTTTTT CASSLARTGNTGELFF . TRBV7-9 many TRBJ2-2
TGTGCCAGCAGCTTGGGTTGGCCGGAGACAGGGTGGACTGAAGCTTTCTTT CASSLGWPETGWTEAFF TRBD1 TRBV5-5 . TRBJ1-1
TGTGCCAGCAGCTTCAGGGGCCGTCAGCCCCAGCATTTT CASSFRGRQPQHF . TRBV7-9 . TRBJ1-5
TGTGCCAGCAGCTTGAGACAGACACCTACCTACAATGAGCAGTTCTTC CASSLRQTPTYNEQFF . TRBV7-6 few TRBJ2-1
TGTGCCCTGTCGGGCAGAGGAGATGGCTACACCTTC CALSGRGDGYTF . TRBV2 . TRBJ1-2
TGTGCCAGCAGTCTAACTAGCGGGGCTAAAAAAGAGACCCAGTACTTC CASSLTSGAKKETQYF TRBD2 TRBV28 many TRBJ2-5
TGCGCCAGCAGCTACCCCCAGGGAAGGAACACTGAAGCTTTCTTT CASSYPQGRNTEAFF . TRBV5-1 . TRBJ1-1
TGTGCCAGCAGCTATCCTCTAAACAGCCACGCGGGCACAGATACGCAGTATTTT CASSYPLNSHAGTDTQYF . TRBV7-9 few TRBJ2-3
TGTGCCATATTGGGGGGACAGGAGAACACTGAAGCTTTCTTT CAILGGQENTEAFF TRBD1 TRBV28 . TRBJ1-1
TGTGCCAGCAGCTTAGATCTGGTTAGCGGGGGGGCGGACGAGCAGTACTTC CASSLDLVSGGADEQYF TRBD2 TRBV7-2 . TRBJ2-7
TGTGCCAGCAGCGTAGCCGGGACAGGGAGCTCCTATAATTCACCCCTCCACTTT CASSVAGTGSSYNSPLHF TRBD1 TRBV9 once TRBJ1-6
TGTGCCAGCAGCGTCCTAGACAGAGACGACACTGAAGCTTTCTTT CASSVLDRDDTEAFF . TRBV9 . TRBJ1-1